The present entry profiles one T cell receptor beta chain with its context. As yet, its antigen is unknown. The method was immunoSEQ multiplex PCR; TCRdb's version includes in-frame clones alone and lacks a portion of them. The repertoire holds tens of thousands of clones, with roughly 90% as singletons. CDR1 is SNHLY and CDR2 is FYNNEI in the germline V gene. Trimming removed 8 bases at V and 6 bases at J, with 14 bases between. CDR3 size: 12 residues. The data belong to a study of cytomegalovirus exposure and HLA in healthy donors. Study observations and caveats: Some public TCRs appeared in many individuals, while most sequences were rare.

The specimen was PBMCs. The sequence derives from a man between 18 and 29 years old in good health and CMV-seronegative. The chain joins TRBV2 to TRBJ2-7; TRBD1 is a possible D gene (6 bases). CDR3 sequence reads: CASGQGITEQYF. The CDR3 nucleotides are TGTGCCAGCGGGCAGGGGATAACCGAGCAGTACTTC. The full variable domain, with the rest looked up from reference TRBV2 and TRBJ2-7, is EPEVTQTPSHQVTQMGQEVILRCVPISNHLYFYWYRQILGQKVEFLVSFYNNEISEKSEIFDDQFSVERPDGSNFTLKIRSTKLEDSAMYFCASGQGITEQYFGPGTRLTVT.